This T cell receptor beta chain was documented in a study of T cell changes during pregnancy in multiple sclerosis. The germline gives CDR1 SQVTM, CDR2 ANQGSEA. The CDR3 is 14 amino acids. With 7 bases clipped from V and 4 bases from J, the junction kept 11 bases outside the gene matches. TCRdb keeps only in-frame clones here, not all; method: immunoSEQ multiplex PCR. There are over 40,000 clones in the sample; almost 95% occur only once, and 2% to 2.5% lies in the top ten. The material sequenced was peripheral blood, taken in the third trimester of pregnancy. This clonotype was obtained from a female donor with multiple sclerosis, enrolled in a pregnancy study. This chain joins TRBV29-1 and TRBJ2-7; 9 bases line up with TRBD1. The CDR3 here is CSAIPGDRAYEQYF. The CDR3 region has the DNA TGCAGCGCCATACCCGGGGACAGGGCTTACGAGCAGTACTTC.